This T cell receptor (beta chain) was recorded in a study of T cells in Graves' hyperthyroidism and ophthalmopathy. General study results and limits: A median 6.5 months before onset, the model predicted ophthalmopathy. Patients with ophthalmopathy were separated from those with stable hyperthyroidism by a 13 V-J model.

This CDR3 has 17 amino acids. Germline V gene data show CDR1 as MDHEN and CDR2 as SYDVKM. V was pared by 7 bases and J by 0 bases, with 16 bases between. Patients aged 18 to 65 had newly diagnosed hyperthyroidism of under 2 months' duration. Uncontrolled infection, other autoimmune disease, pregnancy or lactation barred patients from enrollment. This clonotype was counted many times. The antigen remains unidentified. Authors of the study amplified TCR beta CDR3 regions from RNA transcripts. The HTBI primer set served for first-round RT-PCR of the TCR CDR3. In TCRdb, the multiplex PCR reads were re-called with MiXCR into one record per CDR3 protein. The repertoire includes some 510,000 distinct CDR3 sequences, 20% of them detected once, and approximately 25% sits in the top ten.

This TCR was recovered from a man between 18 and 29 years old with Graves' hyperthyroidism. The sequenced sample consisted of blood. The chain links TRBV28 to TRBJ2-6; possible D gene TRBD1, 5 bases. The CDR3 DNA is TGTGCCAGCACGATAGACAGTTCTAGCTCTGGGGCCAACGTCCTGACTTTC. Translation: CASTIDSSSSGANVLTF.